Below, one TCR beta chain is given with its context. These data originate in a study of human T cells and chemical hapten exposure. Looking at the study overall: Patch tests put 0.01% DPC on the upper back, read at 6 days. Per-sample TCR yields varied mainly from small pooled library volume differences.

The time point is: pre-sensitization, week 0. Treatment: therapeutic diphenylcyclopropenone sensitization with weekly scalp DPC. TCRdb itself ran the RACE reads through MiXCR, one entry per CDR3 protein. This sample has more than 300,000 distinct CDR3 sequences; more than 4.5% occur once, and the top ten carry 2.6%. The sample was whole blood, taken in connection with sensitization to the hapten diphenylcyclopropenone (DPC). The clonotype comes from a woman aged 45 to 65 with alopecia areata. Some clones in this sample may be carry-over from other donors' samples.

CDR3 sequence: CASSNTSGSPTDTQYF. The CDR3 DNA follows: TGTGCCAGCAGCAATACAAGCGGGAGCCCCACAGATACGCAGTATTTT. The J gene is TRBJ2-3, the V gene TRBV21-1; the table's D call, TRBD2, has no DNA check behind it. TRBV21-1 is designated a pseudogene. The CDR3 spans 16 residues.